Sequencing of this TCR beta chain was carried out in a study of blood T cells in healthy people across ages. In this sample, this clonotype turned up a few times. Its antigen is undetermined. Findings of the study overall: Long-lived and aged donors differed, with more naive CD4+ cells and higher diversity in the long-lived.

With a J-beta primer mix and a sample-barcoded 5' primer, a second PCR ran about 7 to 12 cycles. The template-switch adaptor, which had 12 random nucleotides, put a tag on each cDNA molecule. All samples gave at least 3 million CDR3-containing paired-end reads. TCRdb reprocessed the 5' RACE reads with MiXCR, giving one entry per CDR3 protein. The data hold around 1,500,000 distinct CDR3 sequences, with around 39% observed a single time. The CDR3 consists of 15 residues. From germline, CDR1 is MNHEY and CDR2 SMNVEV (reference sequence). Deletions cut 1 base from V and 6 bases from J, with 14 bases between.

The TCR comes from a young woman in good health. Material: blood. This chain joins TRBV27 and TRBJ2-3; D ambiguous. CDR3 loop: CASSLLASREDTQYF. The CDR3 coding sequence is TGTGCCAGCAGTTTATTAGCCTCCCGAGAGGATACGCAGTATTTT.